The next 14 T cell receptor beta chains were all read from a single sample in a study of T cells in Graves' hyperthyroidism and ophthalmopathy. TCR beta CDR3 regions were amplified from RNA transcripts. HTBI primers were employed in a first-round RT-PCR of the TCR CDR3. MiXCR, applied by TCRdb to the multiplex PCR reads, yields one record per CDR3 protein. Among around 700,000 distinct CDR3 sequences listed, about 17% were seen once. Material: blood. These TCRs come from a woman aged 45-65 years with Graves' hyperthyroidism that later progressed to Graves' ophthalmopathy.

Ten or more counts support this clonotype. The V and J genes are TRBV20-1 and TRBJ1-1, with no clear D. Trimming removed 3 bases from V and 1 base from J, with 6 bases in between. This CDR3 is 12 amino acids long. Germline V gene lookup returns CDR1 DFQATT and CDR2 SNEGSKA (reference sequence). The DNA of the CDR3 is TGCAGTGCTAGCTTTGAGAACACTGAAGCTTTCTTT. Its translation: CSASFENTEAFF.

This clonotype was found a few times. Since a much larger clone is just one base distant, this may be a read error. This chain links TRBV7-9 with TRBJ1-1; D ambiguous. The CDR3 loop spans 15 amino acids. From germline, CDR1 is SEHNR and CDR2 FQNEAQ (reference sequence). The V and J ends lost 2 bases and 1 base respectively, with 11 bases between them. CDR3: CASSLNVGGNTEAFF. In nucleotides, the CDR3 is TGTGCCAGCAGCTTAAATGTCGGCGGGAACACTGAAGCTTTCTTT.

At least ten counts were recorded for this clonotype. This rearrangement joins TRBV7-9 to TRBJ1-1, with TRBD1 matching 8 bases. Germline V gene lookup returns CDR1 SEHNR and CDR2 FQNEAQ (reference sequence). Trimming cost V 3 bases and J 11 bases; bases outside gene matches: 11. The CDR3 loop spans 14 amino acids. The CDR3: CASSFQGAKSLAFF. Here the CDR3 DNA reads TGTGCCAGCAGCTTCCAGGGGGCGAAGAGTTTGGCTTTCTTT.

This clonotype has just a few counts. The germline gene is not matched at one end of the junction; a read error may be the cause. V is TRBV13 and J is TRBJ2-7; 9 positions match TRBD1. This CDR3 is built from 14 residues. Germline V CDR1 and CDR2: PRHDT, FYEKMQ (reference sequence). CDR3 sequence (DNA): TGTGCCAGCGGGCAATACAGGGGGCTCTACAAGCAGTACTTC. Protein product: CASGQYRGLYKQYF.

This clonotype has just a few counts. The chain uses TRBV5-1 and TRBJ1-5; TRBD1 might be the D (5 bases). The V and J ends lost 1 base and 6 bases respectively, with 14 bases between them. CDR3 length: 15 amino acids. From germline, CDR1 is SGHRS and CDR2 YFSETQ. In DNA form, the CDR3 reads TGCGCCAGCAGCTTGTCACCAGGGAGCGGTCAGCCCCAGCATTTT. Protein sequence: CASSLSPGSGQPQHF.

This clonotype was recorded a few times. The chain recombines TRBV6-5 with TRBJ1-6; D is unclear. CDR1 and CDR2 (germline): MNHEY, SVGAGI. V lost 0 bases and J 8 bases, leaving 11 bases between the germline ends. CDR3 size: 15 residues. Here the CDR3 reads CASSYSKGTDSPLHF. CDR3 bases: TGTGCCAGCAGTTACTCGAAGGGTACGGATTCACCCCTCCACTTT.

The chain couples TRBV6-1 to TRBJ1-5, with unresolved D. The CDR3 has 14 amino acids. CDR1 and CDR2 (germline): MNHNS, SASEGT. V dropped 6 bases and J dropped 0 bases, with 9 bases sitting between them. CDR3 DNA sequence: TGTGCCAGCAGAAACACCCATAGCAATCAGCCCCAGCATTTT. Protein: CASRNTHSNQPQHF.

The gene calls are TRBV7-6 and TRBJ2-1, with D perhaps being TRBD1 or TRBD2 (6 bases each). V was clipped by 1 base and J by 7 bases, with 17 bases between them. The CDR3 contains 16 residues. Germline CDR1 and CDR2: SGHVS and FNYEAQ. The CDR3 is CASSLEAGDGGNEQFF. The DNA for the CDR3 is TGTGCCAGCAGCTTAGAGGCAGGGGATGGGGGGAATGAGCAGTTCTTC. Full variable domain (outside the CDR3, taken from reference TRBV7-6 and TRBJ2-1): GAGVSQSPRYKVTKRGQDVALRCDPISGHVSLYWYRQALGQGPEFLTYFNYEAQQDKSGLPNDRFSAERPEGSISTLTIQRTEQRDSAMYRCASSLEAGDGGNEQFFGPGTRLTVL.

This clonotype was counted a few times. The rearrangement joins TRBV12-3 or TRBV12-4 to TRBJ1-1, with 12 positions matching TRBD1. The CDR3 is made up of 22 amino acids. V was clipped by 2 bases and J by 3 bases; unmatched bases: 22. CDR3 amino acids: CASSLIGRGTGGRILRDTEAFF. In DNA form, the CDR3 reads TGTGCCAGCAGTTTAATTGGGCGGGGGACAGGGGGCCGGATACTCAGGGACACTGAAGCTTTCTTT.

This clonotype was picked up a small number of times. The genes are TRBV7-9 and TRBJ2-7; D may be TRBD1 or TRBD2 (5 bases each). This CDR3 is built from 14 residues. V lost 4 bases to trimming and J lost 5 bases, with 15 bases between them. Germline V gene sequence: CDR1 SEHNR, CDR2 FQNEAQ (reference sequence). In DNA, the CDR3 is TGTGCCAGCAGCTCCCGGGACCTGGAAAACGAGCAGTACTTC. Protein product: CASSSRDLENEQYF.

This clonotype has more than one count but fewer than ten. V usage is TRBV2 and J usage is TRBJ1-5; no clear D. The CDR3 covers 15 residues. Germline V gene sequence: CDR1 SNHLY, CDR2 FYNNEI. V dropped 5 bases and J dropped 4 bases, with 15 bases sitting between them. In nucleotides, the CDR3 is TGTGCCAGCAGTTCCACATTGTCGGGAAATCAGCCCCAGCATTTT. It encodes CASSSTLSGNQPQHF.

The J gene is TRBJ1-1, the V gene TRBV27, with D perhaps TRBD1 (6 bases). V shed 4 bases and J shed 4 bases, with 16 bases lying between them. Per the germline V gene, CDR1 is MNHEY and CDR2 is SMNVEV (reference sequence). This CDR3 spans 15 amino acids. The CDR3 spells CASSSLSEGVTEAFF. CDR3 bases: TGTGCCAGCAGTTCCTTATCGGAGGGGGTCACTGAAGCTTTCTTT.

The rearrangement joins TRBV3-1 to TRBJ2-7; either TRBD1 or TRBD2 may supply D (5 bases each). V lost 4 bases to trimming and J lost 5 bases, with 21 bases between them. This CDR3 has 16 residues. The V gene's germline CDR1 is LGHDT and CDR2 YNNKEL (reference sequence). CDR3 coding DNA: TGTGCCAGCAGCCGCCGTCGGGGACGAGAGGGCCACGAGCAGTACTTC. Protein sequence: CASSRRRGREGHEQYF.

This clonotype appeared once. The genes are TRBV20-1 and TRBJ2-7; TRBD1 matches at 9 bases. The better agreement between TRBJ2-1 and the DNA end casts doubt on the J call. The CDR3 runs to 13 residues. Germline lookup yields CDR1 DFQATT and CDR2 SNEGSKA (reference sequence). The CDR3 bases are TGCAGTGCTACCCGGGGACAGGGCTACGAGCAGTTCTTC. Translated: CSATRGQGYEQFF.